Listed below are T cell receptor beta chains from one sample, sequenced in a study of blood T cell repertoires in COVID-19. Data came from immunoSEQ multiplex PCR; TCRdb stores just in-frame clones and leaves some out. This table has 650,000 to 800,000 clones, over 80% appearing once. What was sequenced was peripheral blood. Receptors originate from a woman aged 18-35 years with acute or convalescent COVID-19. Both conserved end residues are part of each CDR3. A D gene is named only where the DNA matches it firmly. Clone size, where shown, is once, few, many, or a class for clones that have expanded.

>TRBV6-4|TRBD2|-|TRBJ2-3
CASSDAGGAWDTQYF
TGTGCCAGCAGTGACGCCGGGGGGGCTTGGGATACGCAGTATTTT
>TRBV6-5|-|-|TRBJ2-2
CASSYSGGGVTGELFF
TGTGCCAGCAGTTACTCTGGCGGGGGCGTCACCGGGGAGCTGTTTTTT
>TRBV29-1|-|-|TRBJ2-7
CSVVTYEQYF
TGCAGCGTTGTAACCTACGAGCAGTACTTC
>TRBV7-2|-|-|TRBJ1-1
CASSFSTGTEAFF
TGTGCCAGCAGCTTCTCGACAGGTACTGAAGCTTTCTTT
>TRBV20-1|-|-|TRBJ1-5
CSAQGLRQHF
TGCAGTGCTCAGGGGTTACGCCAGCATTTT
>TRBV4-3|-|-|TRBJ1-1
CASSHADRMNTEAFF
TGCGCCAGCAGCCATGCGGACAGAATGAACACTGAAGCTTTCTTT
>TRBV12-5|TRBD2|-|TRBJ2-7
CASGLVLGGDSYEQYF
TGTGCTAGTGGTTTGGTACTCGGGGGGGATTCCTACGAGCAGTACTTC
>TRBV27|TRBD2|-|TRBJ2-3
CASSFSGGAPLGVDTQYF
TGTGCCAGCAGTTTTAGCGGGGGGGCCCCCCTAGGCGTAGATACGCAGTATTTT
>TRBV19|-|-|TRBJ2-3
CASSINPSGTDTQYF
TGTGCCAGTAGTATTAATCCTAGCGGCACAGATACGCAGTATTTT
>TRBV9|-|-|TRBJ2-7
CASSVDSAGPYEQYF
TGTGCCAGCAGCGTAGATAGCGCGGGGCCCTACGAGCAGTACTTC
>TRBV5-6|TRBD1|-|TRBJ2-2
CASSWDRGNTGELFF
TGTGCCAGCAGCTGGGACAGGGGGAACACCGGGGAGCTGTTTTTT
>TRBV4-1|-|-|TRBJ1-4
CASSRDGGFEKLFF
TGCGCCAGCAGCCGGGATGGGGGGTTTGAAAAACTGTTTTTT
>TRBV25-1|-|-|TRBJ1-3
CASSPGGEYGNTIYF
TGTGCCAGCAGCCCGGGGGGGGAATATGGAAACACCATATATTTT
>TRBV11-2|-|-|TRBJ2-3
CASSPTVGVAQYF
TGTGCCAGCAGCCCCACCGTCGGGGTAGCGCAGTATTTT
>TRBV30|TRBD2|-|TRBJ2-3
CAWSVLAPGERRGLSDTQYF
TGTGCCTGGAGTGTACTGGCCCCGGGGGAGCGGCGGGGGTTGTCAGATACGCAGTATTTT
>TRBV6-5|TRBD1|-|TRBJ1-2
CATLLRGEGYTF
TGTGCCACCCTCCTCAGGGGGGAGGGCTACACCTTC
>TRBV7-2|-|-|TRBJ1-3
CASSSRVQGLDTIYF
TGTGCCAGCAGCTCCAGGGTACAGGGCTTAGACACCATATATTTT
>TRBV7-6|-|-|TRBJ2-3
CASSLETGGGADTQYF
TGTGCCAGCAGCTTAGAAACGGGGGGCGGAGCAGATACGCAGTATTTT
>TRBV19|-|-|TRBJ1-6
CASSRDGRNSPLHF
TGTGCCAGTAGCCGGGACGGGAGAAATTCACCCCTCCACTTT
>TRBV2|-|few|TRBJ1-2
CASSPQGGYTF
TGTGCCAGCAGTCCTCAGGGGGGCTACACCTTC
>TRBV12-5|-|-|TRBJ1-6
CASGLVQGVLHF
TGTGCTAGTGGTTTGGTACAAGGGGTGCTCCACTTT
>TRBV24-1|-|once|TRBJ1-2
CATSDSNGVNYGYTF
TGTGCCACCAGTGATTCAAACGGAGTCAACTATGGCTACACCTTC